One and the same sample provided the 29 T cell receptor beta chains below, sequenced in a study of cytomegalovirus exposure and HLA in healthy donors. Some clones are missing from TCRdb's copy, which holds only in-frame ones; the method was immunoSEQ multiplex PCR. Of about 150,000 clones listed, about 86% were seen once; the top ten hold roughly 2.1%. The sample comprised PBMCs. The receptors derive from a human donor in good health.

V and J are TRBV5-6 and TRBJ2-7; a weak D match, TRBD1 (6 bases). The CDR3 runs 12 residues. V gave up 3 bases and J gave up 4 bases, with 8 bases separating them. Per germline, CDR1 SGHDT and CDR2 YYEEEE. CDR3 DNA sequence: TGTGCCAGCAGCTCCCAGGGGTACGAGCAGTACTTC. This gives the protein CASSSQGYEQYF.

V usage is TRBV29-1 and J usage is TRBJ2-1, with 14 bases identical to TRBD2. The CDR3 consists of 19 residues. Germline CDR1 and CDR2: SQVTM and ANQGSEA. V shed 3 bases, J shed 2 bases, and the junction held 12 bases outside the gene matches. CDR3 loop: CSVDRGTSGRNYPYNEQFF. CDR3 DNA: TGCAGCGTTGACCGAGGGACTAGCGGGAGAAATTATCCCTACAATGAGCAGTTCTTC.

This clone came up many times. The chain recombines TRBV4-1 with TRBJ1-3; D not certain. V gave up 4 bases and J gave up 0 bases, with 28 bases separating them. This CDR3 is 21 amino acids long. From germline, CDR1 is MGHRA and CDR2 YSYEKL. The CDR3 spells CASSRGLLGAPQTSSGNTIYF. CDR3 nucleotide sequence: TGCGCCAGCAGCCGCGGGTTGTTAGGCGCTCCACAGACGAGCTCTGGAAACACCATATATTTT.

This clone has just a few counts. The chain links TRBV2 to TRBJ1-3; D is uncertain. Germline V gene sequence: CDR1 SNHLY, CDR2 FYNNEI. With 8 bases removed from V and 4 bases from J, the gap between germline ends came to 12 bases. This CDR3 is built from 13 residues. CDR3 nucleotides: TGTGCCAGCGACGAGGGCTTCGGAAACACCATATATTTT. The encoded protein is CASDEGFGNTIYF.

The DNA of the CDR3 is TGCGCCAGCAGCCATATCTCGGGACAGGGTTATGAAAAACTGTTTTTT. This sequence encodes CASSHISGQGYEKLFF. The J gene is TRBJ1-4, the V gene TRBV4-3, with 9 bases fitting TRBD1. CDR3 length equals 16 residues. Per germline, CDR1 LGHNA and CDR2 YSLEER. The V segment lost 3 bases and the J segment 6 bases; nucleotides outside the gene matches: 8.

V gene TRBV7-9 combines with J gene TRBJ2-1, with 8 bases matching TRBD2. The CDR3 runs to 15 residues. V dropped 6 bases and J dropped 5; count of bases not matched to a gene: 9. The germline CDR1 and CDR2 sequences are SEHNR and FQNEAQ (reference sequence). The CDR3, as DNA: TGTGCCAGCAGGACAAGCGGGAGTGTCGACAATGAGCAGTTCTTC. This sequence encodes CASRTSGSVDNEQFF.

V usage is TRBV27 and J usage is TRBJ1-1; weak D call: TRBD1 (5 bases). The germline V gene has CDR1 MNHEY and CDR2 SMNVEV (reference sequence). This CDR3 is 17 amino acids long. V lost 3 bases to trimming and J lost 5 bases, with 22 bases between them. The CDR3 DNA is TGTGCCAGCAGTTTTGGTAAAGGGGCCGCCGGAAGAACTGAAGCTTTCTTT. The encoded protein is CASSFGKGAAGRTEAFF.

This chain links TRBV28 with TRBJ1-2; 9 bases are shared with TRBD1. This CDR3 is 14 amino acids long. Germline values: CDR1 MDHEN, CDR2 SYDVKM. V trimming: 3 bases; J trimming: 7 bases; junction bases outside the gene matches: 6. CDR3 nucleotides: TGTGCCAGCAGTTTTCCTACAGGGGGCGGTGGCTACACCTTC. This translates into CASSFPTGGGGYTF.

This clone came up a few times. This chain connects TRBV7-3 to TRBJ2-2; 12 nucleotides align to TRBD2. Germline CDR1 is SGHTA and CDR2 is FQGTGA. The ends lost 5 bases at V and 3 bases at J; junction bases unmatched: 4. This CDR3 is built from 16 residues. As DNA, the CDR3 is TGTGCCAGCAGCCTAGCGGGAGGGCCCGACACCGGGGAGCTGTTTTTT. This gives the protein CASSLAGGPDTGELFF.

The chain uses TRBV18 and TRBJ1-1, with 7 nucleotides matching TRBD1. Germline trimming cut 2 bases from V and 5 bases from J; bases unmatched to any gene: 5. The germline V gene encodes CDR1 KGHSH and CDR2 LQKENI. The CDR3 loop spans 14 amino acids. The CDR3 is CASSPIGGRTEAFF. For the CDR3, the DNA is TGTGCCAGCTCACCAATAGGGGGCAGAACTGAAGCTTTCTTT. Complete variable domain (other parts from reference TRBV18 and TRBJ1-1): NAGVMQNPRHLVRRRGQEARLRCSPMKGHSHVYWYRQLPEEGLKFMVYLQKENIIDESGMPKERFSAEFPKEGPSILRIQQVVRGDSAAYFCASSPIGGRTEAFFGQGTRLTVV.

The CDR3 region has the DNA TGTGCCACCTCCCCTAGGTTGGGGAACACTGAAGCTTTCTTT. This sequence encodes CATSPRLGNTEAFF. The chain uses TRBV15 and TRBJ1-1; D remains ambiguous. CDR1 and CDR2 (germline): LNHNV, YYDKDF (reference sequence). CDR3 length: 14 amino acids. V lost 8 bases and J 1 base, leaving 14 bases between the germline ends.

The CDR3 protein is CASSSRGTGLGTEAFF. Here the CDR3 DNA reads TGTGCCAGCAGTTCCCGGGGGACAGGGCTGGGCACTGAAGCTTTCTTT. V and J are TRBV27 and TRBJ1-1; 9 bases agree with TRBD1. J was trimmed by 4 bases and V by 4 bases; bases with no gene match: 10. This CDR3 contains 16 residues. CDR1 is MNHEY, CDR2 SMNVEV, per germline (reference sequence).

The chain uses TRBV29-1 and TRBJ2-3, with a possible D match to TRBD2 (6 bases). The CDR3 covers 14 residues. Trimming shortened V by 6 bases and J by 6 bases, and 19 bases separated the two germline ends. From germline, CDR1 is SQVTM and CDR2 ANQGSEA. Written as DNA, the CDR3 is TGCAGCGTGGGGACTCAAACGTGGGGTGATACGCAGTATTTT. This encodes CSVGTQTWGDTQYF.

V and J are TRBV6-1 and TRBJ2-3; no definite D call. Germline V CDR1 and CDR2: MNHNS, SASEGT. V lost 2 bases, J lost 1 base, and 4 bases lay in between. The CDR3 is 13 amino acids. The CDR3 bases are TGTGCCAGCAGTGAAAGCCGCACAGATACGCAGTATTTT. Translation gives CASSESRTDTQYF.

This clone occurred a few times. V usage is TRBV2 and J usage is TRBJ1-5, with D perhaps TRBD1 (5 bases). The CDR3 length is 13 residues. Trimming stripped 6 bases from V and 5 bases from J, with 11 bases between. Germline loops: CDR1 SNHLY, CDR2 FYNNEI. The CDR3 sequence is CASRAGTDQPQHF. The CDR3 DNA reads TGTGCCAGCAGAGCAGGGACTGATCAGCCCCAGCATTTT. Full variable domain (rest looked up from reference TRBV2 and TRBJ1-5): EPEVTQTPSHQVTQMGQEVILRCVPISNHLYFYWYRQILGQKVEFLVSFYNNEISEKSEIFDDQFSVERPDGSNFTLKIRSTKLEDSAMYFCASRAGTDQPQHFGDGTRLSIL.

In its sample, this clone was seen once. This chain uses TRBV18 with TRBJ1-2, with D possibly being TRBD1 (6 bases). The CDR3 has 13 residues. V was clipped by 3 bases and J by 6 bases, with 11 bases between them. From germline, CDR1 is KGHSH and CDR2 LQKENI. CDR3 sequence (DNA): TGTGCCAGCTCACCTTTACCAGGGGATGGCTACACCTTC. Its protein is CASSPLPGDGYTF.

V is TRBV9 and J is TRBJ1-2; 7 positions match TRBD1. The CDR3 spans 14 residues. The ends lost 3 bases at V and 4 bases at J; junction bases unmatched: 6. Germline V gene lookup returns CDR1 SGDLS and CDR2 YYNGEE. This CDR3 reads CASSEGDRIYGYTF. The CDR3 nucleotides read TGTGCCAGCAGCGAGGGGGACAGAATCTATGGCTACACCTTC.

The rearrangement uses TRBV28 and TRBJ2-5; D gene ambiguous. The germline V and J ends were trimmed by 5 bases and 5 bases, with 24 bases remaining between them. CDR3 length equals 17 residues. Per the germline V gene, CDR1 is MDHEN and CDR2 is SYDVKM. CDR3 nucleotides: TGTGCCAGCAGTAAACTACGACTTAGACCTGACTCGGAGACCCAGTACTTC. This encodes CASSKLRLRPDSETQYF.

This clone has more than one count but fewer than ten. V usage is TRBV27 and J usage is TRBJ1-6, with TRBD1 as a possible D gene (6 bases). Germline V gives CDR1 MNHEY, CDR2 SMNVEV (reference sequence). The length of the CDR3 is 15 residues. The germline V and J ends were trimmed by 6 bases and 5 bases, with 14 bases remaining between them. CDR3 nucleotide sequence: TGTGCCAGCAGCTTAGGGGGGAAAAATAATTCACCCCTCCACTTT. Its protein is CASSLGGKNNSPLHF.

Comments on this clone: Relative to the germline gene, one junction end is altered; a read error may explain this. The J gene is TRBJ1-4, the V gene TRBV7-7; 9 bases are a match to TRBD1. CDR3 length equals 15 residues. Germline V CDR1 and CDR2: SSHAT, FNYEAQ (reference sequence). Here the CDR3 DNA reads TGTGCTAGCAGCCGCTCGGGACAGGGAAATGAAAAACTGTTTTTT. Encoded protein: CASSRSGQGNEKLFF.

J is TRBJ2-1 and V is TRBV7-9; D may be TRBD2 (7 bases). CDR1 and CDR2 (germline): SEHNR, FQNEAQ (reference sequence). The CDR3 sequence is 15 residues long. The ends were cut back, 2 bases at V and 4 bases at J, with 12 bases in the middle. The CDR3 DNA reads TGTGCCAGCAGCTTATTCGGGGGGCAGTACAATGAGCAGTTCTTC. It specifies CASSLFGGQYNEQFF. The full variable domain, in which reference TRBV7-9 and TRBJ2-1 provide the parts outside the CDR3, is DTGVSQNPRHKITKRGQNVTFRCDPISEHNRLYWYRQTLGQGPEFLTYFQNEAQLEKSRLLSDRFSAERPKGSFSTLEIQRTEQGDSAMYLCASSLFGGQYNEQFFGPGTRLTVL.

CDR3 sequence (DNA): TGTGCCAGCAGCGTAGGGGGGGGCAGTAGCACAGATACGCAGTATTTT. Its translation is CASSVGGGSSTDTQYF. The V call is TRBV9, the J call TRBJ2-3; weak D call: TRBD2 (7 bases). The CDR3 consists of 16 residues. The V end was cut by 0 bases, the J end by 0 bases, with 11 bases between. CDR1 is SGDLS, CDR2 YYNGEE, per germline.

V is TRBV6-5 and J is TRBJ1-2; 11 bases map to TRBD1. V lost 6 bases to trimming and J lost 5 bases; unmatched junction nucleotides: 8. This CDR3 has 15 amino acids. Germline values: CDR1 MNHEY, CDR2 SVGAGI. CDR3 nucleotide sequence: TGTGCCAGCAGGCACGGACAGGGGGCGCGGTATGGCTACACCTTC. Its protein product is CASRHGQGARYGYTF.

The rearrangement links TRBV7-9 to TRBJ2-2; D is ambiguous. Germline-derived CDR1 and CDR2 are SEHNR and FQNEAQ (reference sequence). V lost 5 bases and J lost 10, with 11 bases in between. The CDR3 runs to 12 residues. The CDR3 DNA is TGTGCCAGCAGCCTGGTAGCCGAGGAGCTGTTTTTT. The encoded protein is CASSLVAEELFF.

The CDR3 DNA sequence: TGTGCCAGCAGGTGGACTAGCGCGTACAATGAGCAGTTCTTC. This gives the protein CASRWTSAYNEQFF. The chain joins TRBV27 to TRBJ2-1, with 9 bases identical to TRBD2. The CDR3 runs 14 residues. Germline CDR1 is MNHEY and CDR2 is SMNVEV (reference sequence). V shed 6 bases and J 4 bases; nucleotides not matched to a gene: 4.

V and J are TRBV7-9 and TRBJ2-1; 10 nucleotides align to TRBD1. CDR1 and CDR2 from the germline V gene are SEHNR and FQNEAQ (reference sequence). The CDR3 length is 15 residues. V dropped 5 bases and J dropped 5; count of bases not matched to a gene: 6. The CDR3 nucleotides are TGTGCCAGCAGCCCGAGGACAGGGGGTGACAATGAGCAGTTCTTC. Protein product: CASSPRTGGDNEQFF.

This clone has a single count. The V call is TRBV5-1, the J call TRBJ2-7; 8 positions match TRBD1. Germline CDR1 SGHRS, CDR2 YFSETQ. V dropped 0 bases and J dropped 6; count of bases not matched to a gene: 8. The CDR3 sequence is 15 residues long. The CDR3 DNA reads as TGCGCCAGCAGCTTGGACAACCAGGGGGCGCTCGAGCAGTACTTC. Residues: CASSLDNQGALEQYF.

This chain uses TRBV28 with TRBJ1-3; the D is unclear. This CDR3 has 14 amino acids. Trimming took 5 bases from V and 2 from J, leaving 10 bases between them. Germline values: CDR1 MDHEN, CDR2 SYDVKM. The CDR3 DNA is TGTGCCAGCAGTGCTGGAACAGCTGGAAACACCATATATTTT. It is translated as CASSAGTAGNTIYF.

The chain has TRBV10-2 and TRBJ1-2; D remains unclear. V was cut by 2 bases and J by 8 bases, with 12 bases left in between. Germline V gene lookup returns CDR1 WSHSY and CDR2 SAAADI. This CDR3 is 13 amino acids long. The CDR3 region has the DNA TGCGCCAGCAGTGAGGCAGGACTTGGGGGCTACACCTTC. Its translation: CASSEAGLGGYTF.